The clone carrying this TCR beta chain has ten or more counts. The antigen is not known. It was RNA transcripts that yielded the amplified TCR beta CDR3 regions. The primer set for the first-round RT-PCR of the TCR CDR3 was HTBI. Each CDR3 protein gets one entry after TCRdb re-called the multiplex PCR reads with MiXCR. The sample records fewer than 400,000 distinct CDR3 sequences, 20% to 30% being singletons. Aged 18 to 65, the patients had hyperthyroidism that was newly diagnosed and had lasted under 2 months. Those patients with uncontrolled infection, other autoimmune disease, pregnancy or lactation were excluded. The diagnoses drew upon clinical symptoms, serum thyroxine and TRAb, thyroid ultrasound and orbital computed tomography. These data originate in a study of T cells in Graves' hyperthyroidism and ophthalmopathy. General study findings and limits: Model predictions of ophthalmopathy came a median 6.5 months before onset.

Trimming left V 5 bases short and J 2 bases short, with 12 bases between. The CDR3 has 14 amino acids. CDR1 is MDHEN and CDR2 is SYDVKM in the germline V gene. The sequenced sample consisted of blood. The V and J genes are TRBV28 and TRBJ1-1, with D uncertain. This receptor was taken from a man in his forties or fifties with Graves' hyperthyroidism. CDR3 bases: TGTGCCAGCAGTCCCCGCCCCACCAACACTGAAGCTTTCTTT. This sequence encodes CASSPRPTNTEAFF.